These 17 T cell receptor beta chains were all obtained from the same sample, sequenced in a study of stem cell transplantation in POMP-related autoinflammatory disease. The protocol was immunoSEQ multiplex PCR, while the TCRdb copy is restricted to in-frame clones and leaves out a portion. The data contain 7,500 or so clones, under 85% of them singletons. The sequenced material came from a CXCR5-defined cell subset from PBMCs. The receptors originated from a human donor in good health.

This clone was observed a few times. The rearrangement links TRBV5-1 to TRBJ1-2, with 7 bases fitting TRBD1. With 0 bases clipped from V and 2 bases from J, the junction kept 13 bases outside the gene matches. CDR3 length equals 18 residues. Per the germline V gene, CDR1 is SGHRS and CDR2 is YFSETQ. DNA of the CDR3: TGCGCCAGCAGCTTGGCCGAGGTCCTGGGACAGCCCAACTATGGCTACACCTTC. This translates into CASSLAEVLGQPNYGYTF.

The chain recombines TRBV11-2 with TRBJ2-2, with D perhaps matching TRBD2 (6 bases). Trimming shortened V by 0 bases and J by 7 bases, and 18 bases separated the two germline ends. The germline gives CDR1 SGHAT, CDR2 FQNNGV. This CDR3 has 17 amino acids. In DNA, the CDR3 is TGTGCCAGCAGCTTAGATTATGCCGGGGGATCTAGCGGGGAGCTGTTTTTT. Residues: CASSLDYAGGSSGELFF. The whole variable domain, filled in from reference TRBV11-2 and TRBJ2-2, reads EAGVAQSPRYKIIEKRQSVAFWCNPISGHATLYWYQQILGQGPKLLIQFQNNGVVDDSQLPKDRFSAERLKGVDSTLKIQPAKLEDSAVYLCASSLDYAGGSSGELFFGEGSRLTVL.

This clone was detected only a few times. The CDR3 DNA is TGTGCCAGCTCACCGGGGGGTGATCAGCCCCAGCATTTT. Protein: CASSPGGDQPQHF. The V call is TRBV18, the J call TRBJ1-5, with D maybe TRBD1 (5 bases). The CDR3 extends over 13 amino acids. Germline lookup yields CDR1 KGHSH and CDR2 LQKENI. Trimming stripped 3 bases from V and 5 bases from J, with 8 bases between.

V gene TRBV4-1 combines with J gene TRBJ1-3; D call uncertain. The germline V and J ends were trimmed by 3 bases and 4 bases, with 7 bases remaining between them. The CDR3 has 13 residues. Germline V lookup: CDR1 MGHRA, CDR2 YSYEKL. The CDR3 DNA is TGCGCCAGCAGCCAGACCGGGGGAAACACCATATATTTT. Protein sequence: CASSQTGGNTIYF.

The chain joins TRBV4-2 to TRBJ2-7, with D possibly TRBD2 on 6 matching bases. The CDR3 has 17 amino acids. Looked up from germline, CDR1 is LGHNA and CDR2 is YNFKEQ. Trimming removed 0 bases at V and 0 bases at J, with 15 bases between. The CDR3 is CASSQEIRGAFSYEQYF. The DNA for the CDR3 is TGTGCCAGCAGCCAAGAAATTCGCGGGGCTTTCTCCTACGAGCAGTACTTC.

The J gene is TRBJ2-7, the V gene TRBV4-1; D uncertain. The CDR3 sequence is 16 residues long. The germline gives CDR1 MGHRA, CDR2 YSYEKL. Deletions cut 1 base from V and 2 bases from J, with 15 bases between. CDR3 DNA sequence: TGCGCCAGCAGCCAAGGGTGGTCGGGCAGGCCCTACGAGCAGTACTTC. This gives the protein CASSQGWSGRPYEQYF.

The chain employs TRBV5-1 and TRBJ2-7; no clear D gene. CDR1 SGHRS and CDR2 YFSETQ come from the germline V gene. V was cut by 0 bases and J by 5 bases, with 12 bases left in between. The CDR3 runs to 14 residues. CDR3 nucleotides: TGCGCCAGCAGCTTGGCTACTTCGCCTAACGAGCAGTACTTC. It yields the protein CASSLATSPNEQYF.

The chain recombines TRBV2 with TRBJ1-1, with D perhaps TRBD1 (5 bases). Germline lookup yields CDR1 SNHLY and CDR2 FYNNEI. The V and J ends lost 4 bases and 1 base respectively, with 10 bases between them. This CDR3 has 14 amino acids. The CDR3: CASSGGGKNTEAFF. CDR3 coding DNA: TGTGCCAGCAGTGGGGGGGGGAAGAACACTGAAGCTTTCTTT.

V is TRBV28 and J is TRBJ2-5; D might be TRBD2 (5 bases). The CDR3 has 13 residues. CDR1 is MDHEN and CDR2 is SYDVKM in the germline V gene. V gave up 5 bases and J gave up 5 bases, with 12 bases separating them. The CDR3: CASSTTGVETQYF. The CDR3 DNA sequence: TGTGCCAGCAGTACCACCGGGGTGGAGACCCAGTACTTC.

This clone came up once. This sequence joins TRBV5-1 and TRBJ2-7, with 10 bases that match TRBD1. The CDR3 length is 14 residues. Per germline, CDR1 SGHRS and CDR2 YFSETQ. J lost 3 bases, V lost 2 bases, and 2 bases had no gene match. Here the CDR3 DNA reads TGCGCCAGCAGCTTCCGGGACAGGGGCTACGAGCAGTACTTC. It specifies CASSFRDRGYEQYF. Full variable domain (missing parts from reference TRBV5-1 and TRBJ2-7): KAGVTQTPRYLIKTRGQQVTLSCSPISGHRSVSWYQQTPGQGLQFLFEYFSETQRNKGNFPGRFSGRQFSNSRSEMNVSTLELGDSALYLCASSFRDRGYEQYFGPGTRLTVT.

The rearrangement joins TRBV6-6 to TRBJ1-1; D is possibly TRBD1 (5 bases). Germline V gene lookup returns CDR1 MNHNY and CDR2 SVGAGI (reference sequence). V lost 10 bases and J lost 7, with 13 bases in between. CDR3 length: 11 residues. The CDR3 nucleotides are TGTGCCATCCTGGGGGTCTTTGAAGCTTTCTTT. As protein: CAILGVFEAFF.

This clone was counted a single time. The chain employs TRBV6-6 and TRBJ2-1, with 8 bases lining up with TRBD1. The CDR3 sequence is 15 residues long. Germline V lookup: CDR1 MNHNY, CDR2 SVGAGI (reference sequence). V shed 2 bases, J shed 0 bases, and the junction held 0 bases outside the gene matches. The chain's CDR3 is CASSYDRGSYNEQFF. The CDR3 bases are TGTGCCAGCAGTTACGACAGGGGCTCCTACAATGAGCAGTTCTTC.

This CDR3 is CASRRTGNTGELFF. Here the CDR3 DNA reads TGTGCCAGCAGACGGACGGGGAACACCGGGGAGCTGTTTTTT. This chain connects TRBV9 to TRBJ2-2; D unresolved. Germline-derived CDR1 and CDR2 are SGDLS and YYNGEE. V lost 5 bases and J 1 base, leaving 9 bases between the germline ends. This CDR3 has 14 amino acids.

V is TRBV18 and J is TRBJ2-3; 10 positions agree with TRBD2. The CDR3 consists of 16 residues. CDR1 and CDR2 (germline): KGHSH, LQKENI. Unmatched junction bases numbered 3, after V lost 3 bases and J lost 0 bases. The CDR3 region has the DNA TGTGCCAGCTCACCCTGGACTAGCGGTAGCACAGATACGCAGTATTTT. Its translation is CASSPWTSGSTDTQYF.

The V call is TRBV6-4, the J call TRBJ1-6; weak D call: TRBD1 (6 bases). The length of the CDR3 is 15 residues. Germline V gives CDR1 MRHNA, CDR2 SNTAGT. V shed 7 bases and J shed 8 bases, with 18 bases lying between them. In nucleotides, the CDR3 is TGTGCCAGCAAGTTAGGACCAGGGGTTGATTCACCCCTCCACTTT. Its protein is CASKLGPGVDSPLHF.

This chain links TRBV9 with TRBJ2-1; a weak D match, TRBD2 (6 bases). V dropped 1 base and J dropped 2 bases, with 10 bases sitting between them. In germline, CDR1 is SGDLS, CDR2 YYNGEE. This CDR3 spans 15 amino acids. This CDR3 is CASSVYGEAYNEQFF. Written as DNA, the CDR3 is TGTGCCAGCAGCGTATATGGGGAGGCCTACAATGAGCAGTTCTTC.

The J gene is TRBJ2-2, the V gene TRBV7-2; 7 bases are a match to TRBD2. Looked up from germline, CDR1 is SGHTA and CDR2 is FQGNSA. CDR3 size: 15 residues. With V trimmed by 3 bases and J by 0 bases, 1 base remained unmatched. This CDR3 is CASSFRGANTGELFF. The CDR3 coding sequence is TGTGCCAGCAGCTTCCGGGGGGCGAACACCGGGGAGCTGTTTTTT.